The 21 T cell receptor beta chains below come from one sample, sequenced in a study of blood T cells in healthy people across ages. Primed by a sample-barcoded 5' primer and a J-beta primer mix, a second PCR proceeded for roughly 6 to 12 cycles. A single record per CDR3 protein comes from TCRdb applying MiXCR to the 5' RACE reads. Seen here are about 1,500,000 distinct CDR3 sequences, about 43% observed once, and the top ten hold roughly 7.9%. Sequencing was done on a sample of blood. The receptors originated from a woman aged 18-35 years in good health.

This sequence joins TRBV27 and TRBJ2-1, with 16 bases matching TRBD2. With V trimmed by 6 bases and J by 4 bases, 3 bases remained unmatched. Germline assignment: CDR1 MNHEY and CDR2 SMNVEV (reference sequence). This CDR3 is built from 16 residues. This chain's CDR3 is CASSGTSGREYNEQFF. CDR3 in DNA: TGTGCCAGCAGCGGGACTAGCGGGAGGGAGTACAATGAGCAGTTCTTC.

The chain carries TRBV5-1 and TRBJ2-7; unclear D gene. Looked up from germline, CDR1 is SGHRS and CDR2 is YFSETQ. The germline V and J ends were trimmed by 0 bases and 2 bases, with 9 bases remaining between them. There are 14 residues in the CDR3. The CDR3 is CASSLEDPPYEQYF. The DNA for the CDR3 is TGCGCCAGCAGCTTGGAGGACCCCCCCTACGAGCAGTACTTC. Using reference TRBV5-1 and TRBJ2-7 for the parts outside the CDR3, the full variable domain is KAGVTQTPRYLIKTRGQQVTLSCSPISGHRSVSWYQQTPGQGLQFLFEYFSETQRNKGNFPGRFSGRQFSNSRSEMNVSTLELGDSALYLCASSLEDPPYEQYFGPGTRLTVT.

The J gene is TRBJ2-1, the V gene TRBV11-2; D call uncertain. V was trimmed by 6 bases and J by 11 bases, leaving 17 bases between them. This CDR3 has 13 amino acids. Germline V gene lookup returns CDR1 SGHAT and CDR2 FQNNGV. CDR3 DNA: TGTGCCAGCAGAGATCCTGCGGACCCCAAGCAGTTCTTC. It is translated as CASRDPADPKQFF.

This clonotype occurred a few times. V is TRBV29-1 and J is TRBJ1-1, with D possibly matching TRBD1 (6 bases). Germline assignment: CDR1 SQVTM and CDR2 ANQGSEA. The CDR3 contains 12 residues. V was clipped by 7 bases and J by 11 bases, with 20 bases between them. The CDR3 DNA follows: TGCAGCGCCTTCATTTCACAGGGTATCGCTTTCTTT. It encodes CSAFISQGIAFF.

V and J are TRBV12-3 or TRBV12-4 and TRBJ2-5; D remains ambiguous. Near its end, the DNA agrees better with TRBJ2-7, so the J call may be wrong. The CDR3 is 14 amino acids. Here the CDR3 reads CASSPYPVFDEQYF. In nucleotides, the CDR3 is TGTGCCAGCAGCCCTTACCCGGTTTTCGACGAGCAGTACTTC.

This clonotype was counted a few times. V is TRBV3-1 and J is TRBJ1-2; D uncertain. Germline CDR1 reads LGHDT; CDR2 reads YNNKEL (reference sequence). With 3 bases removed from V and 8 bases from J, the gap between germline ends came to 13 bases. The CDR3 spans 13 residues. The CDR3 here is CASSQALSSGYTF. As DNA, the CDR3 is TGTGCCAGCAGCCAGGCCTTATCGAGCGGCTACACCTTC.

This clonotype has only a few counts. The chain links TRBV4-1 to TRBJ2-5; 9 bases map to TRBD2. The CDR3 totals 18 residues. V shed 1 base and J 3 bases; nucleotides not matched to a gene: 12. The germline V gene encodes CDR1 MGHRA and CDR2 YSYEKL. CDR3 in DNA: TGCGCCAGCAGCCAAGCTATGACCAGGGCTAGCGGGGAAGAGACCCAGTACTTC. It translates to CASSQAMTRASGEETQYF.

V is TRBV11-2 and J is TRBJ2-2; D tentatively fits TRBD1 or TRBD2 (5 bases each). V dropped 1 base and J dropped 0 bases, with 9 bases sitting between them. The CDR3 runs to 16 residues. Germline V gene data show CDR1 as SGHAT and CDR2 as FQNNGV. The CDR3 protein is CASSLARGPNTGELFF. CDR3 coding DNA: TGTGCCAGCAGCTTAGCTAGGGGACCGAACACCGGGGAGCTGTTTTTT.

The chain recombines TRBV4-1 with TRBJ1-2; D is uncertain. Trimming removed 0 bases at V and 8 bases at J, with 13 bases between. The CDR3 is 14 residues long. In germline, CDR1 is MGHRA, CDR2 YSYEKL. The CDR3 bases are TGCGCCAGCAGCCAAGATTTGAACAGCCCGGGCTACACCTTC. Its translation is CASSQDLNSPGYTF.

CDR3 protein: CASSQVGQERAQHF. The CDR3 DNA is TGCGCCAGCAGCCAAGTCGGACAGGAGAGAGCCCAGCATTTT. The V gene is TRBV4-1, the J gene TRBJ1-5; 7 nucleotides agree with TRBD1. This CDR3 comprises 14 residues. Trimming cost V 1 base and J 11 bases; bases outside gene matches: 8. Germline V gene lookup returns CDR1 MGHRA and CDR2 YSYEKL.

The CDR3 nucleotides are TGTGCCAGCAGCCTAATGGGGGAGTATGAGCAGTTCTTC. Translated, it gives CASSLMGEYEQFF. The chain carries TRBV7-2 and TRBJ2-1; D could derive from TRBD1 or TRBD2 (5 bases each). The germline V gene encodes CDR1 SGHTA and CDR2 FQGNSA. V was cut by 5 bases and J by 8 bases, with 13 bases left in between. The CDR3 is made up of 13 amino acids. The whole variable domain, filled in from reference TRBV7-2 and TRBJ2-1, reads GAGVSQSPSNKVTEKGKDVELRCDPISGHTALYWYRQSLGQGLEFLIYFQGNSAPDKSGLPSDRFSAERTGGSVSTLTIQRTQQEDSAVYLCASSLMGEYEQFFGPGTRLTVL.

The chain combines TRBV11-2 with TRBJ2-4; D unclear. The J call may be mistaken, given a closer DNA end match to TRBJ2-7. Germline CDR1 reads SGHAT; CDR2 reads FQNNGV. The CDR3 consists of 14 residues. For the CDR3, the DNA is TGTGCCAGCAGCTTTAAGCTCCGGCAGTACGAGCAGTACTTC. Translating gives CASSFKLRQYEQYF.

CDR3 protein: CASSKLGPPGTQYF. The CDR3 DNA is TGTGCCAGCAGCAAATTGGGACCCCCCGGTACGCAGTATTTT. The rearrangement links TRBV21-1 to TRBJ2-3; the table calls TRBD2, which could not be checked here. TRBV21-1 is a documented pseudogene. CDR3 length equals 14 residues.

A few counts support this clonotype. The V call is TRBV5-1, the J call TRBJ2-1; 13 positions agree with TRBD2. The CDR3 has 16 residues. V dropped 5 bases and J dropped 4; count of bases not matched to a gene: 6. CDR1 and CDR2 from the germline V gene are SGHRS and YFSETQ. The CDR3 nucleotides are TGCGCCAGCAGAACGGGACTAGCGGGAAGATACAATGAGCAGTTCTTC. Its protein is CASRTGLAGRYNEQFF. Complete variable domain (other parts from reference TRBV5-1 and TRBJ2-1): KAGVTQTPRYLIKTRGQQVTLSCSPISGHRSVSWYQQTPGQGLQFLFEYFSETQRNKGNFPGRFSGRQFSNSRSEMNVSTLELGDSALYLCASRTGLAGRYNEQFFGPGTRLTVL.

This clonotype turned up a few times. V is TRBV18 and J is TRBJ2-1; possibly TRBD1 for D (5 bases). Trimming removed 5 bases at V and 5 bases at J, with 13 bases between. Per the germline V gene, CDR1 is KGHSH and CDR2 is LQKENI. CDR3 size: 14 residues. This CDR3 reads CASSRRQPNNEQFF. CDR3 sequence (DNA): TGTGCCAGCTCAAGGCGACAGCCGAACAATGAGCAGTTCTTC. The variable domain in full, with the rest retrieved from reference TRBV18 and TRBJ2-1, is NAGVMQNPRHLVRRRGQEARLRCSPMKGHSHVYWYRQLPEEGLKFMVYLQKENIIDESGMPKERFSAEFPKEGPSILRIQQVVRGDSAAYFCASSRRQPNNEQFFGPGTRLTVL.

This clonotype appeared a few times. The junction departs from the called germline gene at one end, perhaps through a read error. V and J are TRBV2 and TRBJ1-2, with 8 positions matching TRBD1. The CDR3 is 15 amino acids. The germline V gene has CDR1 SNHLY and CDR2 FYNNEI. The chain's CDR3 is CASSELGQDLYGYTF. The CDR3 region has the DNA TGTGCCAGTAGTGAGTTGGGACAGGACCTCTATGGCTACACCTTC.

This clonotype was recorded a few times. Here the CDR3 DNA reads TGTGCCAGCAGAATGACTAGCGGGGCCAAGACCCAGTACTTC. It specifies CASRMTSGAKTQYF. The rearrangement joins TRBV6-6 to TRBJ2-5; 11 positions agree with TRBD2. V was clipped by 6 bases and J by 6 bases; unmatched bases: 6. CDR3 length equals 14 residues. Germline V lookup: CDR1 MNHNY, CDR2 SVGAGI (reference sequence).

The CDR3 bases are TGCAGCGTTGAACTTTCGGGAACGGACGAGCAGTACTTC. Protein sequence: CSVELSGTDEQYF. The chain employs TRBV29-1 and TRBJ2-4, with D possibly being TRBD2 (5 bases). The end of the DNA fits TRBJ2-7 better, so the J call may be wrong. CDR3 length: 13 residues. Germline lookup yields CDR1 SQVTM and CDR2 ANQGSEA.

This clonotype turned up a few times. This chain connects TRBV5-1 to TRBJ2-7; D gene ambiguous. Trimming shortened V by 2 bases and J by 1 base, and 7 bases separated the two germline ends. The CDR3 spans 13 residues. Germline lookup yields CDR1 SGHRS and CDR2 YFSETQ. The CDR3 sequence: CASSFALSYEQYF. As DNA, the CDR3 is TGCGCCAGCAGCTTTGCACTTTCCTACGAGCAGTACTTC.

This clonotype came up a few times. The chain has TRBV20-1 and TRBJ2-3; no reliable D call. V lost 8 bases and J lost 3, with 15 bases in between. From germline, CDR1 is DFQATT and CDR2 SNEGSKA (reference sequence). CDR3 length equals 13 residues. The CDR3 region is CSLLSPMTDTQYF. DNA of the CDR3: TGCAGTCTTCTCAGCCCAATGACAGATACGCAGTATTTT.

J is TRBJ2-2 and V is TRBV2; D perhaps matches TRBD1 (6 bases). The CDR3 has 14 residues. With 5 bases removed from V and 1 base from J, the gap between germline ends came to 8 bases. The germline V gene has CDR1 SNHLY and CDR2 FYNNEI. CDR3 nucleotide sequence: TGTGCCAGCAGTAAACAGGGGAACACCGGGGAGCTGTTTTTT. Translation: CASSKQGNTGELFF.